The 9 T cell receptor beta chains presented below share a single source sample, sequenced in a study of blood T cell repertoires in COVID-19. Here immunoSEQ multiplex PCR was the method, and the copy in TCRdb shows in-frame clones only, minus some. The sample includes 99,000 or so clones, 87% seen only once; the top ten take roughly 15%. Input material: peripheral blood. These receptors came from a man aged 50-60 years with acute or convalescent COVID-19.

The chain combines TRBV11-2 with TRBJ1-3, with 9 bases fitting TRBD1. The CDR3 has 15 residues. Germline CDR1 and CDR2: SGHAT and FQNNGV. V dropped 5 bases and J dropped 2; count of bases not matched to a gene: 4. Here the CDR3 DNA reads TGTGCCAGCAGCGACGGGACAGGGCCTGGAAACACCATATATTTT. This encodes CASSDGTGPGNTIYF.

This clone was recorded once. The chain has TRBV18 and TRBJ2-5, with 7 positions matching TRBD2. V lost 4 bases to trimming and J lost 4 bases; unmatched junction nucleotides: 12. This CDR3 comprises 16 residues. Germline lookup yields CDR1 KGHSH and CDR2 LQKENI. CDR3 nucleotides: TGTGCCAGCTCACTTGGGACGGGAGGAATCGGAGAGACCCAGTACTTC. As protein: CASSLGTGGIGETQYF. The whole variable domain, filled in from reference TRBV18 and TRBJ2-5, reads NAGVMQNPRHLVRRRGQEARLRCSPMKGHSHVYWYRQLPEEGLKFMVYLQKENIIDESGMPKERFSAEFPKEGPSILRIQQVVRGDSAAYFCASSLGTGGIGETQYFGPGTRLLVL.

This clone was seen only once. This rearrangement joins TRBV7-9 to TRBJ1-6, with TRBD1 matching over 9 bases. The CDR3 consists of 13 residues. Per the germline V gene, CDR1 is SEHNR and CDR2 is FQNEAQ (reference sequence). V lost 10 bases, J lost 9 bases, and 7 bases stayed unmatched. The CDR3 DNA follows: TGTGCCATAGGACAGGGGCAGGTTTCACCCCTCCACTTT. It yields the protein CAIGQGQVSPLHF.

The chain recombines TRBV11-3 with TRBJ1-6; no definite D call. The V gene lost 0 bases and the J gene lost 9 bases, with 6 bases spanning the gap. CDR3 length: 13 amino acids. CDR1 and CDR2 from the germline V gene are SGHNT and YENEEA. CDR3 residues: CASSLDSGSPLHF. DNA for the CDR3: TGTGCCAGCAGCTTAGACAGTGGTTCACCCCTCCACTTT.

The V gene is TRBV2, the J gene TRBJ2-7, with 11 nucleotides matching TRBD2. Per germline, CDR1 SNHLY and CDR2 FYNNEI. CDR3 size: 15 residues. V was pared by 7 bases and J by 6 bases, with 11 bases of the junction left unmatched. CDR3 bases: TGTGCCAGCAAGGGGGTCGTAGCGGGAGGGGGCGAGCAGTACTTC. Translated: CASKGVVAGGGEQYF.

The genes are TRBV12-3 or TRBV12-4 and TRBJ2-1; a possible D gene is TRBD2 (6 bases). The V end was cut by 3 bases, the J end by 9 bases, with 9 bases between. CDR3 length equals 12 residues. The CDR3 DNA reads TGTGCCAGCAGTTTCTTTAGCGGTGAGCAGTTCTTC. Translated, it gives CASSFFSGEQFF.

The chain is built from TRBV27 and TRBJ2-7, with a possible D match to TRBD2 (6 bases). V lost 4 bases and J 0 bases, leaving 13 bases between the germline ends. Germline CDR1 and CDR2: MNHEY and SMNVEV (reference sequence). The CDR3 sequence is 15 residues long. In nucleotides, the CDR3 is TGTGCCAGCAGTTCGGGGGTTTGGGGCTCCTACGAGCAGTACTTC. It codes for CASSSGVWGSYEQYF.

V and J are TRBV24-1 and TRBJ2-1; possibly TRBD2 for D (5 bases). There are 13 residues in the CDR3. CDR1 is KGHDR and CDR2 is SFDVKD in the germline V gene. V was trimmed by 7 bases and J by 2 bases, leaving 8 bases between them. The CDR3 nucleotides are TGTGCCACCAGCGGGGTCACCTACAATGAGCAGTTCTTC. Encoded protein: CATSGVTYNEQFF.

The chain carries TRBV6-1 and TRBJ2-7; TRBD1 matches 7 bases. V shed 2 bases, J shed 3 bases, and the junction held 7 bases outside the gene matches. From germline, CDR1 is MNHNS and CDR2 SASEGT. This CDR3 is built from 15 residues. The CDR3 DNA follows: TGTGCCAGCAGTGAAATGCCGGGACAGAACTACGAGCAGTACTTC. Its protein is CASSEMPGQNYEQYF.